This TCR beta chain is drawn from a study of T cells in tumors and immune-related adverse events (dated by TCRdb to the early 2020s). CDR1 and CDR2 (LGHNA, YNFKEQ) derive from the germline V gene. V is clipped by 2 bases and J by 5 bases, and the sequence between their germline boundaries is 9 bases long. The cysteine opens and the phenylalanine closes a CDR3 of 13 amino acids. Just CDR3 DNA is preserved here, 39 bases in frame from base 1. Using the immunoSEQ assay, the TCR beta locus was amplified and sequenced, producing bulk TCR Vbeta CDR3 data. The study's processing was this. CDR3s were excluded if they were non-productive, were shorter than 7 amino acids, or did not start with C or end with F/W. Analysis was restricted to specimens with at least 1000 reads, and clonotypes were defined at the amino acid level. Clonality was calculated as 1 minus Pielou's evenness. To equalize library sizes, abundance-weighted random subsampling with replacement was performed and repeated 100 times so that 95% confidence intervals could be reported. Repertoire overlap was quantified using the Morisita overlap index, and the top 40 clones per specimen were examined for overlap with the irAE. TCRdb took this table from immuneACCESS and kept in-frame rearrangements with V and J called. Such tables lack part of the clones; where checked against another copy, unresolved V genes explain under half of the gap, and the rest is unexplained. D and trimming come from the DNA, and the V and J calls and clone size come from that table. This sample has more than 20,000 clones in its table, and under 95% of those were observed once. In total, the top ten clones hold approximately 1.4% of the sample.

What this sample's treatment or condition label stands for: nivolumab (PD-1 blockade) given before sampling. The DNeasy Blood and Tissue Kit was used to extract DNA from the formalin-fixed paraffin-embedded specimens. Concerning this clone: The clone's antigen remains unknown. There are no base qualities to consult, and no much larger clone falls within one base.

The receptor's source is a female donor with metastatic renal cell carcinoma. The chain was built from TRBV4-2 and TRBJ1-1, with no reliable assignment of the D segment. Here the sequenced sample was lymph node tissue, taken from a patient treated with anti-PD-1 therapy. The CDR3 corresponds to CASSQQAGTEAFF. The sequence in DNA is TGTGCCAGCAGCCAACAGGCGGGGACTGAAGCTTTCTTT.